The following is a T cell receptor (beta chain) sequence with its context. This CDR3 is built from 12 residues. V was trimmed by 5 bases and J by 10 bases, leaving 9 bases between them. The germline V gene encodes CDR1 MDHEN and CDR2 SYDVKM. This entry comes from a study of blood T cell repertoires in COVID-19. About the study: Some COVID-19 samples were acute and others convalescent; all came from the United States, Italy and Spain.

Some clones are missing from TCRdb's copy, which holds only in-frame ones; the method was immunoSEQ multiplex PCR. The sample holds roughly 220,000 clones; 85% are singletons and the top ten take roughly 2.6%. The TCR was taken from a man in his forties or fifties who had recovered from COVID-19. The rearrangement uses TRBV28 and TRBJ1-6; D unclear. Sequencing input: peripheral blood. DNA for the CDR3: TGTGCCAGCAGTCCCTCTTCCTCACCCCTCCACTTT. This codes for CASSPSSSPLHF.